A single sample is the source of the 31 T cell receptor beta chains below, sequenced in a study of cytomegalovirus exposure and HLA in healthy donors. 13 Jbeta primers and 60 Vbeta primers were used for the PCR. Measured with immunoSEQ multiplex PCR; TCRdb has only the in-frame clones, and not every one. The repertoire table contains tens of thousands of clones. The sample taken for sequencing was PBMCs. These receptors came from a man aged 45 to 65 in good health and CMV-seronegative.

The V gene is TRBV30, the J gene TRBJ1-5; unclear D gene. This CDR3 contains 13 residues. CDR1 and CDR2 from the germline V gene are GTSNPN and SVGIG (reference sequence). V lost 2 bases and J 1 base, leaving 6 bases between the germline ends. The CDR3 sequence: CAWSFGSNQPQHF. For the CDR3, the DNA is TGTGCCTGGAGTTTCGGGAGCAATCAGCCCCAGCATTTT.

V usage is TRBV9 and J usage is TRBJ2-3, with D maybe TRBD1 (6 bases). The ends were cut back, 6 bases at V and 2 bases at J, with 10 bases in the middle. The germline V gene has CDR1 SGDLS and CDR2 YYNGEE. This CDR3 is 13 amino acids long. CDR3 sequence reads: CASKGGNTDTQYF. In DNA form, the CDR3 reads TGTGCCAGCAAAGGGGGAAACACAGATACGCAGTATTTT.

The V and J genes are TRBV7-3 and TRBJ1-6; TRBD1 might be the D (5 bases). The V and J ends lost 2 bases and 9 bases respectively, with 17 bases between them. The CDR3 sequence is 16 residues long. The V gene's germline CDR1 is SGHTA and CDR2 FQGTGA. As DNA, the CDR3 is TGTGCCAGCAGCTTAGAATCCGGGACTGGTCTTTCACCCCTCCACTTT. Amino acids: CASSLESGTGLSPLHF.

The J gene is TRBJ2-7, the V gene TRBV7-9; D remains unclear. V lost 4 bases and J 3 bases, leaving 7 bases between the germline ends. The V gene's germline CDR1 is SEHNR and CDR2 FQNEAQ (reference sequence). The length of the CDR3 is 12 residues. CDR3 protein: CASSSPGYEQYF. The CDR3 nucleotides are TGTGCCAGCAGCTCTCCGGGCTACGAGCAGTACTTC.

The chain employs TRBV28 and TRBJ2-3, with a tentative D call TRBD1 (5 bases). The CDR3 extends over 16 amino acids. Germline values: CDR1 MDHEN, CDR2 SYDVKM. V was clipped by 1 base and J by 4 bases, with 15 bases between them. The CDR3 sequence: CASSLSAGHRADTQYF. Here the CDR3 DNA reads TGTGCCAGCAGTTTATCGGCAGGGCACCGAGCAGATACGCAGTATTTT.

CDR3 protein: CASRPTGATNQPQHF. As DNA, the CDR3 is TGTGCCAGTAGGCCCACAGGGGCAACGAATCAGCCCCAGCATTTT. The V gene is TRBV19, the J gene TRBJ1-5; 7 bases are shared with TRBD1. CDR3 length: 15 amino acids. After removal of 6 bases from V and 4 bases from J, the junction contained 9 bases not matched to a gene. The V gene's germline CDR1 is LNHDA and CDR2 SQIVND (reference sequence).

This chain joins TRBV23-1 and TRBJ1-5, with D possibly TRBD1 on 5 matching bases. TRBV23-1 is an open reading frame whose function is uncertain. The CDR3 consists of 15 residues. V gave up 7 bases and J gave up 8 bases, with 21 bases separating them. The CDR3 protein is CASTQGIQVMKPQHF. The DNA for the CDR3 is TGCGCCAGCACCCAAGGCATACAGGTCATGAAGCCCCAGCATTTT.

The gene calls are TRBV19 and TRBJ1-2; a weak D match, TRBD1 (6 bases). Germline V gene sequence: CDR1 LNHDA, CDR2 SQIVND (reference sequence). The CDR3 length is 13 residues. Trimming stripped 3 bases from V and 6 bases from J, with 11 bases between. This CDR3 is CASSISQGNGYTF. For the CDR3, the DNA is TGTGCCAGTAGTATCTCACAGGGTAATGGCTACACCTTC.

The chain combines TRBV7-9 with TRBJ1-2; D remains unclear. Germline V lookup: CDR1 SEHNR, CDR2 FQNEAQ (reference sequence). The CDR3 consists of 12 residues. Trimming removed 3 bases at V and 4 bases at J, with 6 bases between. CDR3 in DNA: TGTGCCAGCAGCTTTGAGGGCTATGGCTACACCTTC. Translated: CASSFEGYGYTF.

The chain is built from TRBV7-9 and TRBJ2-4, with D possibly matching TRBD1 (6 bases). Trimming pared 4 bases from V and 8 bases from J, leaving 24 bases between. Germline assignment: CDR1 SEHNR and CDR2 FQNEAQ (reference sequence). The CDR3 is made up of 17 amino acids. The CDR3 sequence: CASSSPQGQKGIHIQYF. CDR3 nucleotides: TGTGCCAGCAGCTCGCCCCAGGGACAAAAAGGTATCCACATTCAGTACTTC.

This chain links TRBV6-6 with TRBJ2-5, with D perhaps TRBD2 (5 bases). The length of the CDR3 is 14 residues. Germline CDR1 MNHNY, CDR2 SVGAGI (reference sequence). Trimming shortened V by 8 bases and J by 2 bases, and 15 bases separated the two germline ends. In DNA, the CDR3 is TGTGCCAGCGTGCGACGGACTCCACAAGAGACCCAGTACTTC. This codes for CASVRRTPQETQYF.

V gene TRBV6-1 combines with J gene TRBJ2-7; 7 bases agree with TRBD1. The CDR3 covers 14 residues. Germline CDR1 reads MNHNS; CDR2 reads SASEGT. V was clipped by 2 bases and J by 8 bases; unmatched bases: 9. CDR3 nucleotide sequence: TGTGCCAGCAGTGAAAGTCCGTACAGGGGAAAGCAGTACTTC. This translates into CASSESPYRGKQYF.

The chain is built from TRBV11-2 and TRBJ1-2; no clear D gene. This CDR3 region has 15 residues. The V gene lost 5 bases and the J gene lost 5 bases, with 18 bases spanning the gap. CDR1 and CDR2 from the germline V gene are SGHAT and FQNNGV. CDR3 amino acids: CASSHHRVRLYGYTF. Here the CDR3 DNA reads TGTGCCAGCAGCCATCACCGGGTCCGACTGTATGGCTACACCTTC. The full variable domain, rest sourced from reference TRBV11-2 and TRBJ1-2, is EAGVAQSPRYKIIEKRQSVAFWCNPISGHATLYWYQQILGQGPKLLIQFQNNGVVDDSQLPKDRFSAERLKGVDSTLKIQPAKLEDSAVYLCASSHHRVRLYGYTFGSGTRLTVV.

This sequence joins TRBV6-1 and TRBJ2-1, with no clear D. The CDR3 runs 15 residues. Trimming took 3 bases from V and 0 from J, leaving 9 bases between them. Germline V lookup: CDR1 MNHNS, CDR2 SASEGT. CDR3 residues: CASSEYPSSYNEQFF. Here the CDR3 DNA reads TGTGCCAGCAGTGAGTACCCGAGCTCCTACAATGAGCAGTTCTTC.

The V gene is TRBV5-1, the J gene TRBJ1-6, with D hard to call. Per germline, CDR1 SGHRS and CDR2 YFSETQ. V lost 0 bases to trimming and J lost 4 bases, with 11 bases between them. The CDR3 consists of 16 residues. CDR3 in DNA: TGCGCCAGCAGCTTGGCCGGGTTTCGGTATAATTCACCCCTCCACTTT. As protein: CASSLAGFRYNSPLHF.

The CDR3 nucleotides read TGTGCCAGCTCACGGCGGGGGGGACAAGAGACCCAGTACTTC. Protein: CASSRRGGQETQYF. V and J are TRBV18 and TRBJ2-5; the match to TRBD2 covers 9 bases. The trim removed 4 bases at V and 2 bases at J, leaving 2 bases unmatched. CDR3 length equals 14 residues. The germline CDR1 and CDR2 sequences are KGHSH and LQKENI.

The V gene is TRBV5-1, the J gene TRBJ1-1, with D possibly matching TRBD1 (5 bases). Trimming left V 0 bases short and J 11 bases short, with 14 bases between. The CDR3 runs to 13 residues. Germline lookup yields CDR1 SGHRS and CDR2 YFSETQ. CDR3 protein: CASSLDTGGDAFF. The CDR3 DNA reads TGCGCCAGCAGCTTGGATACGGGGGGGGACGCTTTCTTT. The entire variable domain, with the rest obtained from reference TRBV5-1 and TRBJ1-1, is as follows: KAGVTQTPRYLIKTRGQQVTLSCSPISGHRSVSWYQQTPGQGLQFLFEYFSETQRNKGNFPGRFSGRQFSNSRSEMNVSTLELGDSALYLCASSLDTGGDAFFGQGTRLTVV.

The rearrangement links TRBV28 to TRBJ2-7; 9 bases align to TRBD1. The junction had 10 bases not matched to a gene; V was cut back by 2 bases and J by 2 bases. Germline loops: CDR1 MDHEN, CDR2 SYDVKM. The CDR3 length is 17 residues. CDR3 amino acids: CASSLPVWGQGTYEQYF. CDR3 DNA sequence: TGTGCCAGCAGTTTACCGGTATGGGGACAGGGAACCTACGAGCAGTACTTC.

In DNA, the CDR3 is TGTGCCAGCAGCGTAGATACCAGGGCGGGGGAGCAGTACTTC. Amino acid sequence: CASSVDTRAGEQYF. The V and J genes are TRBV9 and TRBJ2-5, with 7 bases identical to TRBD2. Trimming cost V 0 bases and J 11 bases; bases outside gene matches: 10. The CDR3 loop spans 14 amino acids. Germline CDR1 and CDR2: SGDLS and YYNGEE.

The V call is TRBV19, the J call TRBJ1-1; D uncertain. The germline V gene encodes CDR1 LNHDA and CDR2 SQIVND (reference sequence). The length of the CDR3 is 12 residues. Trimming stripped 6 bases from V and 1 base from J, with 6 bases between. The CDR3 bases are TGTGCCAGTAGGGGGAGGAACACTGAAGCTTTCTTT. It is translated as CASRGRNTEAFF.

This chain links TRBV7-9 with TRBJ1-2; D is unclear. CDR1 and CDR2 (germline): SEHNR, FQNEAQ (reference sequence). V lost 0 bases and J 8 bases, leaving 13 bases between the germline ends. The CDR3 loop spans 14 amino acids. In DNA, the CDR3 is TGTGCCAGCAGCTTAGCGGGAGCCTCTATGGGCTACACCTTC. Amino acids: CASSLAGASMGYTF. Full variable domain (missing parts from reference TRBV7-9 and TRBJ1-2): DTGVSQNPRHKITKRGQNVTFRCDPISEHNRLYWYRQTLGQGPEFLTYFQNEAQLEKSRLLSDRFSAERPKGSFSTLEIQRTEQGDSAMYLCASSLAGASMGYTFGSGTRLTVV.

The rearrangement uses TRBV20-1 and TRBJ1-1, with D hard to call. V lost 6 bases and J lost 11, with 10 bases in between. Germline V CDR1 and CDR2: DFQATT, SNEGSKA (reference sequence). This CDR3 has 9 amino acids. CDR3 coding DNA: TGCAGTGCCTATAATGAGGCTTTCTTT. Its translation is CSAYNEAFF.

J is TRBJ2-3 and V is TRBV18; D is unclear. V was pared by 3 bases and J by 1 base, with 8 bases between. This CDR3 has 14 residues. The germline V gene has CDR1 KGHSH and CDR2 LQKENI. The CDR3 nucleotides read TGTGCCAGCTCACCGTCCCAGGGCACAGATACGCAGTATTTT. This sequence encodes CASSPSQGTDTQYF.

V is TRBV19 and J is TRBJ2-7; 9 bases are a match to TRBD2. Losses at the gene ends were 5 bases for V and 2 bases for J; bases not matched to a gene: 7. The CDR3 totals 15 residues. Per the germline V gene, CDR1 is LNHDA and CDR2 is SQIVND (reference sequence). The CDR3 region has the DNA TGTGCCAGTAGTTCCTTAGCGGGGGCGCCCTACGAGCAGTACTTC. Amino acid sequence: CASSSLAGAPYEQYF.

The chain joins TRBV9 to TRBJ1-1; D is unclear. Germline lookup yields CDR1 SGDLS and CDR2 YYNGEE. This CDR3 contains 14 residues. The germline V and J ends were trimmed by 1 base and 2 bases, with 9 bases remaining between them. This chain's CDR3 is CASSVSPGNTEAFF. The CDR3 region has the DNA TGTGCCAGCAGCGTATCCCCAGGCAACACTGAAGCTTTCTTT.

The rearrangement links TRBV4-2 to TRBJ2-1, with a possible D match to TRBD2 (6 bases). Per the germline V gene, CDR1 is LGHNA and CDR2 is YNFKEQ. This CDR3 contains 16 residues. The ends were cut back, 4 bases at V and 1 base at J, with 14 bases in the middle. CDR3 bases: TGTGCCAGCAGCCCCTGGGGCGGGGCGTCCTACAATGAGCAGTTCTTC. Translated: CASSPWGGASYNEQFF.

The chain couples TRBV28 to TRBJ1-1; no clear D. This CDR3 spans 14 amino acids. V gave up 5 bases and J gave up 6 bases, with 16 bases separating them. The germline V gene has CDR1 MDHEN and CDR2 SYDVKM. The CDR3 nucleotides read TGTGCCAGCAGTCATTATGGGCCCTCGCCTGAAGCTTTCTTT. Translating it yields CASSHYGPSPEAFF.

This clone counts as medium-sized by frequency. This sequence joins TRBV5-1 and TRBJ2-7; the D gene is possibly TRBD1 (5 bases). V lost 3 bases to trimming and J lost 3 bases, with 16 bases between them. The CDR3 is 15 residues long. Germline assignment: CDR1 SGHRS and CDR2 YFSETQ. CDR3 DNA sequence: TGCGCCAGCAGCTCAAACCAGGGTGTTAACTACGAGCAGTACTTC. This translates into CASSSNQGVNYEQYF.

The rearrangement links TRBV27 to TRBJ2-5; 7 bases agree with TRBD1. The CDR3 length is 14 residues. Germline CDR1 is MNHEY and CDR2 is SMNVEV (reference sequence). The V and J ends lost 5 bases and 4 bases, in that order; junction bases with no gene match: 7. For the CDR3, the DNA is TGTGCCAGCAGTAATACAGGGGTACGAGAGACCCAGTACTTC. Translated: CASSNTGVRETQYF.

V usage is TRBV5-1 and J usage is TRBJ1-1; possible D gene TRBD1, 6 bases. The CDR3 covers 11 residues. V dropped 2 bases and J dropped 7 bases, with 6 bases sitting between them. Germline lookup yields CDR1 SGHRS and CDR2 YFSETQ. Written as DNA, the CDR3 is TGCGCCAGCAGCTTACAGGGTGAAGCTTTCTTT. Translating it yields CASSLQGEAFF.

V gene TRBV6-6 combines with J gene TRBJ2-5, with 8 bases lining up with TRBD1. CDR3 length: 14 amino acids. The germline CDR1 and CDR2 sequences are MNHNY and SVGAGI (reference sequence). V lost 7 bases, J lost 2 bases, and 6 bases stayed unmatched. CDR3 nucleotide sequence: TGTGCCAGCACTTTAGGACAGGGACAAGAGACCCAGTACTTC. It translates to CASTLGQGQETQYF.